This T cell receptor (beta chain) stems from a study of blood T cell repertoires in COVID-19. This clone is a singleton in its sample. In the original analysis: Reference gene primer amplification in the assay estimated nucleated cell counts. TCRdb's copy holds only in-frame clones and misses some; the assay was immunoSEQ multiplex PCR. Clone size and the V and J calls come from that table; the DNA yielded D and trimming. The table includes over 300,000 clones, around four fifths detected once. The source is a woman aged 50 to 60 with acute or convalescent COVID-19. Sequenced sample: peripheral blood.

The CDR3 DNA reads TGTGCCAGCAGGTCTGAAAGCAGGGAACCCCAGCATTTT. Translated: CASRSESREPQHF. This chain uses TRBV2 with TRBJ1-5; D possibly corresponds to TRBD1 (5 bases). This CDR3 is 13 amino acids long. In germline, CDR1 is SNHLY, CDR2 FYNNEI. The V and J ends lost 6 bases and 10 bases respectively, with 16 bases between them.